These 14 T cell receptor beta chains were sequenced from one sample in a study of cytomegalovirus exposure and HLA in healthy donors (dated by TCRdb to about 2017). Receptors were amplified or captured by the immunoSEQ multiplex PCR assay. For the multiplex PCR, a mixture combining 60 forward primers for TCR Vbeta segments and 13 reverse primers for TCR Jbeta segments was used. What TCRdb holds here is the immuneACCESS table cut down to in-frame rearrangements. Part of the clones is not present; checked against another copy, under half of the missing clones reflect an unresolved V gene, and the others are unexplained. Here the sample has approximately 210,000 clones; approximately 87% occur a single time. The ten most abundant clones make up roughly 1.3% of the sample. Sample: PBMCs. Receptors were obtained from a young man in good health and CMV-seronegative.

The CDR3 loop is CASSLGDSSYNSPLHF. Written as DNA, the CDR3 is TGTGCCAGCAGCTTAGGGGACAGCTCCTATAATTCACCCCTCCACTTT. The genes are TRBV7-8 and TRBJ1-6, with TRBD1 matching 7 bases. The CDR3 is 16 residues long. The V gene's germline CDR1 is SGHVS and CDR2 FQNEAQ. The V gene end was trimmed by 1 base and the J gene end by 0 bases; junction bases not matched to a gene: 0.

CDR3 DNA: TGTGCCAGCAGCTCCCGGGGGACTAGCGGAGAGACCCAGTACTTC. Translation: CASSSRGTSGETQYF. This chain links TRBV11-2 with TRBJ2-5; 11 bases are shared with TRBD2. The CDR3 consists of 15 residues. Germline V CDR1 and CDR2: SGHAT, FQNNGV. V shed 4 bases, J shed 4 bases, and the junction held 5 bases outside the gene matches.

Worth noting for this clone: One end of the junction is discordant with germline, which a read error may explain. The CDR3 is CASSLNHRGPRETQYF. As DNA, the CDR3 is TGTGCTAGCAGCCTAAATCACAGGGGTCCCCGAGAGACCCAGTACTTC. The V and J genes are TRBV7-7 and TRBJ2-5; 7 nucleotides match TRBD1. Germline V gene data show CDR1 as SSHAT and CDR2 as FNYEAQ (reference sequence). This CDR3 has 16 amino acids.

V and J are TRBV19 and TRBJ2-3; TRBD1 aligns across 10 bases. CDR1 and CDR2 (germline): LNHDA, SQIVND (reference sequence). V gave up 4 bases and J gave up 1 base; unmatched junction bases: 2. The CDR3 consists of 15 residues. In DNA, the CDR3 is TGTGCCAGTAGTACGGGACAGGGGCGCACAGATACGCAGTATTTT. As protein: CASSTGQGRTDTQYF.

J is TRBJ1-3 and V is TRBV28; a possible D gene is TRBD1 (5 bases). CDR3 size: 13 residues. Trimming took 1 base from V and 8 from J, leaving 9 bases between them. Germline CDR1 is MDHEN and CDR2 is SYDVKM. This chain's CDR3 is CASSLLGVHTIYF. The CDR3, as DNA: TGTGCCAGCAGTTTATTAGGGGTTCACACCATATATTTT.

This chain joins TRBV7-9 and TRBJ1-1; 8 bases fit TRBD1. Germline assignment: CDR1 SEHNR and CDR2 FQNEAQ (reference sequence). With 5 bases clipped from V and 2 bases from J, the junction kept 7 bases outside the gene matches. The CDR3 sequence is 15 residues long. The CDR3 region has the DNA TGTGCCAGCAGCAGGGCGGACAGGGTCAACACTGAAGCTTTCTTT. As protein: CASSRADRVNTEAFF.

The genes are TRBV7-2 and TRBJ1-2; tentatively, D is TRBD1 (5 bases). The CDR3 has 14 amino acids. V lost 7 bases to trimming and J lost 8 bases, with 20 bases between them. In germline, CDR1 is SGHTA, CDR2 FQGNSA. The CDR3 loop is CASTKNRQSWGYTF. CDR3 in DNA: TGTGCCAGCACTAAGAACCGACAGAGCTGGGGCTACACCTTC.

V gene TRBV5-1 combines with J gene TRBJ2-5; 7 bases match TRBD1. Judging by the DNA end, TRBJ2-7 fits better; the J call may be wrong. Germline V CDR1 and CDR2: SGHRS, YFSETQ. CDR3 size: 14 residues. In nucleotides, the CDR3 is TGCGCCAGCAGCTCACGCACAGGGGCAGCCGAGCAGTACTTC. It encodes CASSSRTGAAEQYF.

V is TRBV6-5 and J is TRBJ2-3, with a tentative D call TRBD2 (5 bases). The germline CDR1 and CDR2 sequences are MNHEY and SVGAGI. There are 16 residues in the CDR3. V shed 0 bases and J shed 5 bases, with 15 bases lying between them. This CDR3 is CASSYSIRSGGDTQYF. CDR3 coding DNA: TGTGCCAGCAGTTACTCGATTCGGAGTGGAGGAGATACGCAGTATTTT.

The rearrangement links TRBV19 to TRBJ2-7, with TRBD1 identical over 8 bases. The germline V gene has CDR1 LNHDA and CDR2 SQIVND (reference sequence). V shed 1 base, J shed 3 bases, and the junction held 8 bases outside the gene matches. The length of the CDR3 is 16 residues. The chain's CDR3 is CASSIAGQGAGYEQYF. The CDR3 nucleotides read TGTGCCAGTAGTATAGCTGGGCAGGGGGCTGGCTACGAGCAGTACTTC.

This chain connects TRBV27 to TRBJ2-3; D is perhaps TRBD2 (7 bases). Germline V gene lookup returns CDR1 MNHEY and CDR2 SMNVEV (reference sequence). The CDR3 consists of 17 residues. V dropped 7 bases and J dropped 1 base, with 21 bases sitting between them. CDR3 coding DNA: TGTGCCAGCATCCCAACGGTGGGGGGGCCCGGCACAGATACGCAGTATTTT. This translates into CASIPTVGGPGTDTQYF.

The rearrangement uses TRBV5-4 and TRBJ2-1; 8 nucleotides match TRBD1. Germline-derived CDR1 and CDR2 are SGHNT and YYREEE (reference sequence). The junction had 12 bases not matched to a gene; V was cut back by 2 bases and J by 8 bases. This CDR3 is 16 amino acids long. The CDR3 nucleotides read TGTGCCAGCAGCTTTCGGACAGGGCGCCCCGTGGATGAGCAGTTCTTC. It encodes CASSFRTGRPVDEQFF. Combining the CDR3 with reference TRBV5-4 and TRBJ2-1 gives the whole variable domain ETGVTQSPTHLIKTRGQQVTLRCSSQSGHNTVSWYQQALGQGPQFIFQYYREEENGRGNFPPRFSGLQFPNYSSELNVNALELDDSALYLCASSFRTGRPVDEQFFGPGTRLTVL.

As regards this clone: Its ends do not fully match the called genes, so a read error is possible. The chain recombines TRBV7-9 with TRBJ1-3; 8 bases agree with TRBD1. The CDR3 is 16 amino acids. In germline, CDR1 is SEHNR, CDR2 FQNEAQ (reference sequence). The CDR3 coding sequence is TGTTCCAGCAGCTCACGGACAGGGTCCACTGGAAACACCATATATTTT. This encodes CSSSSRTGSTGNTIYF.

The CDR3 DNA reads TGTGCCAGCAGCTCCTTACAGGGCAACTATGGCTACACCTTC. It codes for CASSSLQGNYGYTF. The chain employs TRBV5-6 and TRBJ1-2; perhaps TRBD1 as D (6 bases). Germline-derived CDR1 and CDR2 are SGHDT and YYEEEE. V lost 3 bases to trimming and J lost 2 bases, with 11 bases between them. The CDR3 is made up of 14 amino acids.